The clone carrying this T cell receptor (beta chain) was seen a handful of times. This sample stems from a study of blood T cell repertoires in COVID-19. The V gene lost 1 base and the J gene lost 6 bases, with 15 bases spanning the gap. In germline, CDR1 is SGHVS, CDR2 FNYEAQ. This CDR3 contains 15 residues. Per the study methods: The assay estimated nucleated cells by amplifying reference gene primers. Clones were read by immunoSEQ multiplex PCR, and TCRdb kept only the in-frame ones, dropping some. The V and J calls and clone size were taken over from that table, and D and trimming were inferred from the DNA. Of hundreds of thousands of clones in the sample, 86% were seen once.

The receptor's source is a woman aged 25-40 years with active or convalescent COVID-19. The rearrangement uses TRBV7-6 and TRBJ1-1; D might be TRBD1 (6 bases). Sequenced sample: peripheral blood. This CDR3 reads CASSLGRHRAAEAFF. The CDR3 nucleotides are TGTGCCAGCAGCTTAGGGAGACACAGGGCGGCTGAAGCTTTCTTT.